The 25 T cell receptor beta chains below all came from one sample that was sequenced in a study of Graves' ophthalmopathy and Graves' hyperthyroidism. For repertoire sequencing, the TCR beta CDR3 regions were amplified from RNA transcripts. RT-PCR was first run with HTBI primers, then multiplex PCR in a second round. TCRdb ran MiXCR on the multiplex PCR reads and lists one entry per CDR3 protein. Altogether about 50,000 distinct CDR3 sequences are present, less than 65% being singletons, with the ten largest covering 4.7%. Material: peripheral blood. The source is an adult woman with Graves' ophthalmopathy.

At least ten counts were recorded for this clonotype. The chain uses TRBV2 and TRBJ2-7, with 7 bases lining up with TRBD1. With V trimmed by 7 bases and J by 3 bases, 3 bases remained unmatched. CDR3 length equals 12 residues. Germline values: CDR1 SNHLY, CDR2 FYNNEI. The CDR3 DNA reads TGTGCCAGCATCCAGGGGGACTACGAGCAGTACTTC. Encoded protein: CASIQGDYEQYF.

This clonotype has more than one count but fewer than ten. The V gene is TRBV7-3, the J gene TRBJ2-1; 9 nucleotides align to TRBD1. With V trimmed by 1 base and J by 7 bases, 2 bases remained unmatched. CDR3 length: 14 amino acids. Germline assignment: CDR1 SGHTA and CDR2 FQGTGA. The CDR3 is CASSLIGTGNEQFF. The DNA of the CDR3 is TGTGCCAGCAGCTTAATCGGGACAGGGAATGAGCAGTTCTTC.

The chain joins TRBV15 to TRBJ2-7; 8 bases match TRBD2. V was pared by 5 bases and J by 0 bases, with 3 bases of the junction left unmatched. The germline V gene encodes CDR1 LNHNV and CDR2 YYDKDF (reference sequence). The CDR3 covers 14 residues. CDR3 amino acids: CATSSGTSSYEQYF. The CDR3 DNA reads TGTGCCACCAGCTCCGGGACTAGCTCCTACGAGCAGTACTTC.

Many counts were recorded for this clonotype. The chain carries TRBV19 and TRBJ2-7, with D hard to call. The CDR3 has 15 amino acids. The germline V and J ends were trimmed by 1 base and 0 bases, with 10 bases remaining between them. The germline CDR1 and CDR2 sequences are LNHDA and SQIVND (reference sequence). CDR3 residues: CASSIARSSSYEQYF. The CDR3 DNA is TGTGCCAGTAGTATAGCAAGATCTAGCTCCTACGAGCAGTACTTC.

This clonotype showed up many times. The rearrangement uses TRBV12-3 or TRBV12-4 and TRBJ2-2; D assignment may be TRBD1 or TRBD2 (5 bases each). V was shortened by 4 bases and J by 4 bases, with 13 bases between the two germline ends. This CDR3 region has 15 residues. The chain's CDR3 is CASSSHGATTGELFF. The CDR3 DNA reads as TGTGCCAGCAGTTCCCACGGGGCGACCACCGGGGAGCTGTTTTTT.

Comment on this clonotype: The CDR3 ends on some other residue instead of the conserved phenylalanine or tryptophan, so this is likely a read error. The chain carries TRBV12-3 or TRBV12-4 and TRBJ2-3; TRBD2 might be the D (8 bases). The CDR3 is 15 amino acids. CDR3 nucleotide sequence: TGTGCCAGCAGCTTATCTGTAGCGGGGACAGATTCGCAGTATTCT. Protein product: CASSLSVAGTDSQYS.

This clonotype came up once. The gene calls are TRBV7-2 and TRBJ2-5, with a possible D match to TRBD1 (6 bases). The CDR3 totals 15 residues. CDR1 is SGHTA, CDR2 FQGNSA, per germline. V was shortened by 1 base and J by 8 bases, with 17 bases between the two germline ends. The DNA for the CDR3 is TGTGCCAGCAGCTTAGGTTACAGGGTGAGAGAAACCCAGTACTTC. This encodes CASSLGYRVRETQYF.

The chain employs TRBV19 and TRBJ2-7; 12 nucleotides match TRBD2. J lost 11 bases, V lost 8 bases, and 7 bases had no gene match. Germline V gene lookup returns CDR1 LNHDA and CDR2 SQIVND (reference sequence). The CDR3 contains 12 residues. This chain's CDR3 is CASAGTSGSKYF. The CDR3 region has the DNA TGTGCCAGTGCCGGGACTAGCGGGTCTAAGTACTTC.

The chain links TRBV2 to TRBJ1-5, with D possibly matching TRBD1 (5 bases). Germline assignment: CDR1 SNHLY and CDR2 FYNNEI. The CDR3 is 16 amino acids. V was cut by 7 bases and J by 5 bases, with 21 bases left in between. CDR3 sequence (DNA): TGTGCCAGCAATATCGAAACCGGGACTGATTATCAGCCCCAGCATTTT. It encodes CASNIETGTDYQPQHF.

This clonotype was picked up many times. CDR3: CASSNYKNYGYTF. Written as DNA, the CDR3 is TGTGCCAGCAGCAATTACAAGAACTATGGCTACACCTTC. The chain employs TRBV5-6 and TRBJ1-2; unclear D gene. Trimming took 4 bases from V and 2 from J, leaving 9 bases between them. The length of the CDR3 is 13 residues. Germline assignment: CDR1 SGHDT and CDR2 YYEEEE.

This clonotype was picked up many times. The chain combines TRBV5-1 with TRBJ2-1; 10 bases fit TRBD1. J was trimmed by 3 bases and V by 3 bases; bases with no gene match: 6. The CDR3 is made up of 16 amino acids. Per germline, CDR1 SGHRS and CDR2 YFSETQ. This CDR3 reads CASSSTRTGGYNEQFF. The CDR3 DNA sequence: TGCGCCAGCAGCTCCACCCGGACAGGGGGCTACAATGAGCAGTTCTTC.

This clonotype was seen repeatedly, ten times or more. V gene TRBV5-8 combines with J gene TRBJ2-6; no firm D call. V was cut by 1 base and J by 2 bases, with 7 bases left in between. This CDR3 is 15 amino acids long. Germline V gene sequence: CDR1 SGHTS, CDR2 YDEGEE. The CDR3 sequence: CASSLTSTGANVLTF. CDR3 sequence (DNA): TGTGCCAGCAGCTTGACAAGCACTGGGGCCAACGTCCTGACTTTC.

The genes are TRBV29-1 and TRBJ2-2; 10 positions match TRBD1. Per germline, CDR1 SQVTM and CDR2 ANQGSEA. The CDR3 is made up of 13 amino acids. V trimming: 4 bases; J trimming: 5 bases; junction bases outside the gene matches: 1. CDR3 DNA sequence: TGCAGCGTTGTGGGACAGGGGACCGGGGAGCTGTTTTTT. It codes for CSVVGQGTGELFF.

This chain joins TRBV10-3 and TRBJ2-5; TRBD1 agrees at 9 bases. Trimming cost V 2 bases and J 4 bases; bases outside gene matches: 8. Germline CDR1 reads ENHRY; CDR2 reads SYGVKD. The CDR3 covers 16 residues. CDR3 protein: CAISEAPGTGTETQYF. CDR3 in DNA: TGTGCCATCAGTGAGGCTCCCGGGACAGGGACAGAGACCCAGTACTTC.

As concerns this clonotype: This may come from a read error, since a much larger clone is one base off. The V call is TRBV6-1, the J call TRBJ2-7; 11 bases are shared with TRBD1. This CDR3 spans 16 amino acids. Germline loops: CDR1 MNHNS, CDR2 SASEGT. V gave up 7 bases and J gave up 2 bases; unmatched junction bases: 10. DNA for the CDR3: TGTGCCAGCAACGACGGGACAGGGGGGGGCGCCTACGAGCAGTACTTC. This translates into CASNDGTGGGAYEQYF.

Here the CDR3 reads CASSPGTKSYEHF. The CDR3 coding sequence is TGTGCCAGCAGCCCCGGGACGAAATCCTACGAGCATTTT. The chain couples TRBV7-9 to TRBJ1-5; D may be TRBD1 (5 bases). CDR3 size: 13 residues. The V end was cut by 5 bases, the J end by 14 bases, with 19 bases between. The germline V gene has CDR1 SEHNR and CDR2 FQNEAQ (reference sequence).

The rearrangement uses TRBV10-1 and TRBJ2-7; D unresolved. With 3 bases removed from V and 2 bases from J, the gap between germline ends came to 11 bases. In germline, CDR1 is WNHNN, CDR2 SYGVQD (reference sequence). CDR3 size: 14 residues. The CDR3 DNA is TGCGCCAGCAGTGATCAGGCCCCTCCCTACGAGCAGTACTTC. Protein product: CASSDQAPPYEQYF.

The chain is built from TRBV5-4 and TRBJ2-2, with TRBD2 matching 7 bases. V trimming: 1 base; J trimming: 2 bases; junction bases outside the gene matches: 5. The germline CDR1 and CDR2 sequences are SGHNT and YYREEE (reference sequence). CDR3 size: 16 residues. The CDR3 reads CASSLPGLVNTGELFF. As DNA, the CDR3 is TGTGCCAGCAGCTTGCCCGGACTAGTAAACACCGGGGAGCTGTTTTTT.

On this clonotype itself: A junction boundary mismatches the germline segment, possibly from a read error. In DNA form, the CDR3 reads TGCGCTAGCAGCTTGGCAGATAACTATGGCTACACCTTC. Translating gives CASSLADNYGYTF. The J gene is TRBJ1-2, the V gene TRBV5-1; the D is unclear. The CDR3 sequence is 13 residues long. Germline V CDR1 and CDR2: SGHRS, YFSETQ. Combining the CDR3 with reference TRBV5-1 and TRBJ1-2 gives the whole variable domain KAGVTQTPRYLIKTRGQQVTLSCSPISGHRSVSWYQQTPGQGLQFLFEYFSETQRNKGNFPGRFSGRQFSNSRSEMNVSTLELGDSALYLCASSLADNYGYTFGSGTRLTVV.

The rearrangement joins TRBV30 to TRBJ1-1; D perhaps matches TRBD1 (5 bases). CDR3 length equals 14 residues. Germline assignment: CDR1 GTSNPN and CDR2 SVGIG (reference sequence). The V end lost 2 bases, the J end lost 1 base, and 11 bases lay between the germline ends. The CDR3 region has the DNA TGTGCCTGGAGTTGGGACGGCAGGAACACTGAAGCTTTCTTT. Protein sequence: CAWSWDGRNTEAFF.

The genes are TRBV12-3 or TRBV12-4 and TRBJ1-1; D is possibly TRBD1 (6 bases). CDR3 length equals 13 residues. With 4 bases removed from V and 6 bases from J, the gap between germline ends came to 12 bases. CDR3 sequence reads: CASSSMTGSEAFF. The CDR3 coding sequence is TGTGCCAGCAGTTCCATGACAGGATCTGAAGCTTTCTTT.

This clonotype has a count of ten or more. The chain recombines TRBV6-6 with TRBJ1-4, with TRBD1 identical over 7 bases. With 5 bases clipped from V and 8 bases from J, the junction kept 8 bases outside the gene matches. The CDR3 is 14 residues long. Per the germline V gene, CDR1 is MNHNY and CDR2 is SVGAGI (reference sequence). The CDR3 DNA is TGTGCCAGCAGTGACAGACAGGGAAACGAAAAACTGTTTTTT. It encodes CASSDRQGNEKLFF.

This sequence joins TRBV7-8 and TRBJ1-4; D is ambiguous. The CDR3 loop spans 13 amino acids. The germline gives CDR1 SGHVS, CDR2 FQNEAQ. V was clipped by 5 bases and J by 8 bases, with 12 bases between them. The CDR3 nucleotides are TGTGCCAGCAGCCGTCGCGGCTACGAAAAACTGTTTTTT. It translates to CASSRRGYEKLFF.

The CDR3 DNA reads as TGCAGTGCTAGTGGAGGGGAGGAGCAGTACTTC. The encoded protein is CSASGGEEQYF. The V gene is TRBV20-1, the J gene TRBJ2-7, with TRBD2 as a possible D gene (6 bases). Germline V gene data show CDR1 as DFQATT and CDR2 as SNEGSKA (reference sequence). This CDR3 comprises 11 residues. V gave up 3 bases and J gave up 7 bases, with 10 bases separating them.

As to this clonotype: A read error may produce the germline difference seen at one junction end. The chain links TRBV20-1 to TRBJ2-4; D assignment may be TRBD1 or TRBD2 (7 bases each). CDR3 length: 11 residues. Germline V gene sequence: CDR1 DFQATT, CDR2 SNEGSKA (reference sequence). The chain's CDR3 is CSAPRGGIQDF. The CDR3 DNA follows: TGCAGTGCCCCCAGGGGGGGCATTCAGGACTTC.